A selection of T cell receptor beta chains follows, all from one sample in a study of shared clonotypes between healthy human individuals. The table came from immunoSEQ multiplex PCR; TCRdb's copy has only in-frame clones and leaves some out. Among 2,500,000 or so clones, 93% were seen once, and the ten largest hold more than 0.35%. The sequenced sample was naive CD4+ T cells from PBMCs. These receptors all stem from a man aged 18-30 years in good health. Some clones in this sample may be carry-over from other donors' samples. Both conserved end residues are part of each CDR3. Each record gives: V gene, J gene, clone size, D gene, CDR3 protein, CDR3 DNA. The D gene is left open where the match is weak. Only part of the rows carry a size: once, few, many, or a class if the clone is expanded.

TRBV4-2	TRBJ2-3	.	TRBD1	CASSPRGQGGTDTQYF	TGTGCCAGCAGCCCCCGCGGACAGGGAGGCACAGATACGCAGTATTTT
TRBV2	TRBJ2-5	.	.	CASSLWGPSGETQYF	TGTGCCAGCAGTCTATGGGGCCCCAGCGGAGAGACCCAGTACTTC
TRBV2	TRBJ2-2	.	TRBD1	CASSRTGFTGELFF	TGTGCCAGCAGTAGGACAGGGTTCACCGGGGAGCTGTTTTTT
TRBV5-1	TRBJ2-7	.	TRBD1	CASSFLSTGLSYEQYF	TGCGCCAGCAGCTTTTTATCGACAGGGCTATCCTACGAGCAGTACTTC
TRBV7-9	TRBJ2-2	.	TRBD2	CASRAPGREYDTGELFF	TGTGCCAGCAGAGCGCCGGGGCGGGAGTATGACACCGGGGAGCTGTTTTTT
TRBV4-1	TRBJ2-7	.	TRBD1	CASSPGTATYEQYF	TGCGCCAGCAGCCCCGGGACAGCCACCTACGAGCAGTACTTC
TRBV9	TRBJ2-1	.	TRBD2	CASSPRTSGRLNEQFF	TGTGCCAGCAGCCCCCGGACTAGCGGGAGGTTAAATGAGCAGTTCTTC
TRBV18	TRBJ2-5	.	TRBD1	CASSPPGQGGETQYF	TGTGCCAGCTCACCCCCGGGACAGGGAGGTGAGACCCAGTACTTC
TRBV27	TRBJ2-1	.	TRBD2	CASSLRGAGGPNEQFF	TGTGCCAGCAGTTTGAGGGGGGCGGGAGGGCCTAATGAGCAGTTCTTC
TRBV15	TRBJ2-1	.	TRBD1	CATSLRQGAGNEQFF	TGTGCCACCAGCCTACGACAGGGGGCGGGCAATGAGCAGTTCTTC
TRBV28	TRBJ2-5	.	TRBD2	CASNIPGLAGVGETQYF	TGTGCCAGCAATATACCGGGACTAGCGGGAGTGGGGGAGACCCAGTACTTC
TRBV9	TRBJ2-1	.	.	CASSVRDLYNEQFF	TGTGCCAGCAGCGTCAGGGACCTGTACAATGAGCAGTTCTTC
TRBV7-2	TRBJ2-7	.	.	CASSLQNWSYEQYF	TGTGCCAGCAGCTTACAAAACTGGTCCTACGAGCAGTACTTC
TRBV5-1	TRBJ2-7	.	TRBD1	CASSEGQGALYEQYF	TGCGCCAGCAGCGAGGGACAGGGGGCTCTTTACGAGCAGTACTTC
TRBV2	TRBJ1-3	.	TRBD1	CASSEVLLQGRGNTIYF	TGTGCCAGCAGTGAAGTCCTCTTACAGGGGCGAGGAAACACCATATATTTT
TRBV6-4	TRBJ1-2	.	TRBD1	CASSPGQGHYGYTF	TGTGCCAGCAGCCCGGGACAGGGTCATTATGGCTACACCTTC
TRBV5-6	TRBJ2-1	.	.	CASTPGQSNYNEQFF	TGTGCCAGCACTCCTGGCCAGTCGAACTACAATGAGCAGTTCTTC
TRBV25-1	TRBJ2-3	.	.	CASSEYKGSTDTQYF	TGTGCCAGCAGTGAATATAAGGGATCCACAGATACGCAGTATTTT
TRBV2	TRBJ1-2	.	.	CALTEGMYGYTF	TGTGCCCTGACGGAGGGGATGTATGGCTACACCTTC
TRBV7-9	TRBJ2-3	.	TRBD1	CASSRDRSTDTQYF	TGTGCCAGCAGCCGGGACAGAAGTACAGATACGCAGTATTTT
TRBV28	TRBJ1-2	.	.	CASSTPGAGPGYTF	TGTGCCAGCAGCACCCCCGGGGCAGGTCCTGGCTACACCTTC
TRBV2	TRBJ1-4	.	TRBD1	CAKKRPGQGIEELFF	TGTGCCAAAAAGCGACCGGGACAGGGAATCGAGGAACTGTTTTTT
TRBV19	TRBJ2-3	.	.	CASTGLSGTDTQYF	TGTGCCAGTACGGGTCTATCCGGGACAGATACGCAGTATTTT
TRBV7-2	TRBJ1-1	once	TRBD1	CASSLAGTVYEAFF	TGTGCCAGCAGCTTAGCCGGGACAGTCTATGAAGCTTTCTTT
TRBV7-8	TRBJ2-1	.	.	CASSRVIGGRAYNEQFF	TGTGCCAGCAGCCGGGTGATAGGGGGGAGGGCCTACAATGAGCAGTTCTTC
TRBV6-1	TRBJ2-7	once	TRBD1	CASRKPTGNYEQYF	TGTGCCAGCAGGAAACCGACAGGGAACTACGAGCAGTACTTC
TRBV11-2	TRBJ2-1	.	.	CASSLILGFNEQFF	TGTGCCAGCAGCTTAATTCTGGGCTTCAATGAGCAGTTCTTC
TRBV5-1	TRBJ1-2	.	TRBD1	CASSAGGSLGYTF	TGCGCCAGCAGCGCAGGGGGCTCTCTTGGCTACACCTTC
TRBV28	TRBJ1-1	.	.	CASSLLTDSTEAFF	TGTGCCAGCAGTTTACTGACGGATTCTACTGAAGCTTTCTTT
TRBV18	TRBJ2-7	.	TRBD1	CASSKGTGTPLYEQYF	TGTGCCAGCTCAAAGGGGACAGGGACTCCACTCTACGAGCAGTACTTC
TRBV28	TRBJ1-2	once	TRBD1	CASRVPGQGHWGYTF	TGTGCCAGCAGGGTTCCGGGACAGGGGCACTGGGGCTACACCTTC
TRBV2	TRBJ2-5	.	TRBD1	CASSSTGAPQETQYF	TGTGCCAGCAGTTCGACAGGGGCCCCTCAAGAGACCCAGTACTTC
TRBV5-4	TRBJ2-2	.	TRBD2	CASSPRTSGRPGELFF	TGTGCCAGCAGCCCCAGGACTAGCGGGAGACCCGGGGAGCTGTTTTTT
TRBV7-9	TRBJ2-2	.	.	CASSLALPLPGELFF	TGTGCCAGCAGCTTAGCGCTCCCTCTTCCCGGGGAGCTGTTTTTT
TRBV7-9	TRBJ2-6	.	.	CASSLTSGGSGANVLTF	TGTGCCAGCAGCTTAACCTCCGGCGGCTCTGGGGCCAACGTCCTGACTTTC
TRBV5-4	TRBJ2-7	.	.	CASSPVGGGEYEQYF	TGTGCCAGCAGCCCGGTCGGAGGGGGCGAGTACGAGCAGTACTTC
TRBV7-2	TRBJ2-1	.	.	CASSLAGGTYNEQFF	TGTGCCAGCAGCTTAGCGGGCGGGACCTACAATGAGCAGTTCTTC
TRBV21-1	TRBJ2-1	once	.	CASSTGGGEYNEQFF	TGTGCCAGCAGCACAGGAGGGGGAGAGTACAATGAGCAGTTCTTC
TRBV30	TRBJ2-1	.	.	CAWSGGQGSYNEQFF	TGTGCCTGGAGTGGGGGCCAGGGATCCTACAATGAGCAGTTCTTC
TRBV5-1	TRBJ2-7	.	.	CASSFDRASSYEQYF	TGCGCCAGCAGCTTCGATAGGGCCTCCTCCTACGAGCAGTACTTC
TRBV7-3	TRBJ2-3	.	.	CASSPGTSTWQYF	TGTGCCAGCAGCCCGGGGACCTCAACCTGGCAGTATTTT
TRBV10-3	TRBJ2-3	once	TRBD2	CAIRSQRERRSADTQYF	TGTGCCATCCGCAGCCAGCGGGAGCGCCGGAGTGCAGATACGCAGTATTTT
TRBV5-1	TRBJ1-2	.	.	CASSPTVGASNYGYTF	TGCGCCAGCAGCCCGACCGTGGGAGCATCTAACTATGGCTACACCTTC
TRBV5-4	TRBJ1-1	.	.	CASSLVVGNTEAFF	TGTGCCAGCAGCTTGGTCGTAGGGAACACTGAAGCTTTCTTT
TRBV11-1	TRBJ2-3	.	.	CASSLALSKGDTQYF	TGTGCCAGCAGCTTAGCGCTTTCAAAGGGGGATACGCAGTATTTT
TRBV2	TRBJ1-6	.	.	CATVGQGSHSPLHF	TGTGCCACCGTAGGGCAGGGATCACATTCACCCCTCCACTTT
TRBV7-2	TRBJ2-3	.	TRBD2	CASSLEASGGTDTQYF	TGTGCCAGCAGCTTAGAGGCTAGCGGGGGCACAGATACGCAGTATTTT
TRBV5-4	TRBJ2-5	.	.	CASSLATGRQETRYF	TGTGCCAGCAGCTTGGCCACAGGGAGGCAAGAGACCCGGTACTTC
TRBV19	TRBJ2-7	.	TRBD2	CASSSSGRGTYEQYF	TGTGCCAGTAGTTCTAGCGGGAGGGGAACCTACGAGCAGTACTTC
TRBV9	TRBJ2-1	.	.	CASSALGEVNEQFF	TGTGCCAGCAGCGCACTAGGGGAGGTCAATGAGCAGTTCTTC
TRBV18	TRBJ2-2	.	TRBD1	CASSPPVRGPTGELFF	TGTGCCAGCTCACCACCCGTCAGGGGGCCTACCGGGGAGCTGTTTTTT